This T cell receptor (beta chain) emerged from a study of cytotoxic CD8 clonotypes in ibrutinib-treated CLL. Overall study: Mean values per sample were a few hundred thousand productive templates and tens of thousands of productive rearrangements.

Deep sequencing aimed at 1 in 200,000 to 1 in 1 million T cells' resolution. Clones were read by immunoSEQ multiplex PCR, and TCRdb kept only the in-frame ones, dropping some. The top ten clones hold about 6.3% of a sample with about 310,000 clones, around four fifths of them seen once. Trimming took off 2 bases at V and 4 bases at J, with 5 bases between the two ends. The CDR3 spans 12 residues. CDR1 is LNHNV, CDR2 YYDKDF, per germline (reference sequence). Genomic DNA in an amount of approximately 2 micrograms was extracted from cryopreserved PBMCs and used for the preparation of TCR beta libraries.

The clonotype originates from a human donor with chronic lymphocytic leukemia. The gene calls are TRBV15 and TRBJ2-5; D is uncertain. The material sequenced was PBMCs, taken before ibrutinib treatment. The CDR3 DNA sequence: TGTGCCACCAGCAGATATAGAGAGACCCAGTACTTC. This gives the protein CATSRYRETQYF.